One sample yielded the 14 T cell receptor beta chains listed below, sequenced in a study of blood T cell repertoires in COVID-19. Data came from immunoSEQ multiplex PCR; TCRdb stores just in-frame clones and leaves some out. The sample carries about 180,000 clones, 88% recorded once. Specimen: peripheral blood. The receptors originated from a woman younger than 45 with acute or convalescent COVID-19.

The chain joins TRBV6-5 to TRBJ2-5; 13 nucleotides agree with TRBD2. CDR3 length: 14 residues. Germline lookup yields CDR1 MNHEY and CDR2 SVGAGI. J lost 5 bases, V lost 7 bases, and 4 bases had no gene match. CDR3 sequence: CASIRTSGSETQYF. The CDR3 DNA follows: TGTGCCAGCATTCGGACTAGCGGGAGTGAGACCCAGTACTTC.

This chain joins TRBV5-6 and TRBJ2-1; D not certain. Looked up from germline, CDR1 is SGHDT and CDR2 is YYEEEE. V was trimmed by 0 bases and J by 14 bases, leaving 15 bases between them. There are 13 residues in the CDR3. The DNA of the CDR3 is TGTGCCAGCAGCTTGGCAGGTACACCCAAGGAGTTCTTC. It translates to CASSLAGTPKEFF.

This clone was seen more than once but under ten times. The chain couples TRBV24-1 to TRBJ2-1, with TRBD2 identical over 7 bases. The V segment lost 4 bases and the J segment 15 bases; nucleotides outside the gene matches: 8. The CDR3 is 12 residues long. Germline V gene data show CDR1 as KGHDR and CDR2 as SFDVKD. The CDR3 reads CATSESGLQPFF. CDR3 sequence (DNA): TGTGCCACCAGTGAGTCGGGACTACAACCGTTCTTC.

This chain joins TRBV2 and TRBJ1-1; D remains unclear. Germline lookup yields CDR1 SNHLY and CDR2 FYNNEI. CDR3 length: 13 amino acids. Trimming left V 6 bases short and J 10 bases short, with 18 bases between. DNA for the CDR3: TGTGCCAGCAGGGGTATTGAACAGAAGAGAGCTTTCTTT. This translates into CASRGIEQKRAFF. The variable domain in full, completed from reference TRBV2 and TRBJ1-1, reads EPEVTQTPSHQVTQMGQEVILRCVPISNHLYFYWYRQILGQKVEFLVSFYNNEISEKSEIFDDQFSVERPDGSNFTLKIRSTKLEDSAMYFCASRGIEQKRAFFGQGTRLTVV.

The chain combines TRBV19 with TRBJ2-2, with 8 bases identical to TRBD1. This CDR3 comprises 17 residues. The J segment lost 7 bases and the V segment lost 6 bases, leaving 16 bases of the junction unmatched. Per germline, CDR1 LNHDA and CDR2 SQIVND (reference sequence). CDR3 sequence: CASSPSDRVVFFGELFF. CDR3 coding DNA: TGTGCCAGTAGCCCTTCGGACAGGGTCGTTTTTTTCGGGGAGCTGTTTTTT.

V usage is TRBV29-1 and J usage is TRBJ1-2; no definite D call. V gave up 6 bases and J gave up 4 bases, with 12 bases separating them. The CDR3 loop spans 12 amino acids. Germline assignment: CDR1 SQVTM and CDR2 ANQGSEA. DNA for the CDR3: TGCAGCGTCACTAAGGAGGGCTATGGCTACACCTTC. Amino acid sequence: CSVTKEGYGYTF. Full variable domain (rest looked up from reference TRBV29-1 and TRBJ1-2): SAVISQKPSRDICQRGTSLTIQCQVDSQVTMMFWYRQQPGQSLTLIATANQGSEATYESGFVIDKFPISRPNLTFSTLTVSNMSPEDSSIYLCSVTKEGYGYTFGSGTRLTVV.

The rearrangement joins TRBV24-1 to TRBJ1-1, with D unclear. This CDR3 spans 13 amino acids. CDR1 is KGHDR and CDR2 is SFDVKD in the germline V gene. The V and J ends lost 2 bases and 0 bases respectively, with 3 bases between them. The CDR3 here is CATSDSVNTEAFF. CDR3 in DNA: TGTGCCACCAGTGATTCCGTGAACACTGAAGCTTTCTTT.

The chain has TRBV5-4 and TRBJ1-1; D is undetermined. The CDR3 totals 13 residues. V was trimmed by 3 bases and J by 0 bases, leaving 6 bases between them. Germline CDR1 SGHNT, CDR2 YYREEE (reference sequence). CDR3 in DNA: TGTGCCAGCAGCTCCCCTCTGAACACTGAAGCTTTCTTT. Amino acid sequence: CASSSPLNTEAFF.

The CDR3 DNA reads as TGTGCCAGCAGTTGGCAGGACAATGAGCAGTTCTTC. Its protein is CASSWQDNEQFF. The V gene is TRBV6-6, the J gene TRBJ2-1; no firm D call. The V gene's germline CDR1 is MNHNY and CDR2 SVGAGI (reference sequence). V was shortened by 4 bases and J by 5 bases, with 6 bases between the two germline ends. This CDR3 region has 12 residues.

CDR3 DNA sequence: TGTGCCAGCAGCGTAGCTACAGGGTCATACAATGAGCAGTTCTTC. It yields the protein CASSVATGSYNEQFF. The chain has TRBV9 and TRBJ2-1; tentatively, D is TRBD1 (6 bases). CDR3 size: 15 residues. The germline V and J ends were trimmed by 0 bases and 4 bases, with 11 bases remaining between them. The germline CDR1 and CDR2 sequences are SGDLS and YYNGEE.

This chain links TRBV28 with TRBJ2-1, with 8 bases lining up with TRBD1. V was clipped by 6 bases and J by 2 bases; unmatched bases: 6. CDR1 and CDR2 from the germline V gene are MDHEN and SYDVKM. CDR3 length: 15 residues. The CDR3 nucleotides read TGTGCCAGCAGCCTCGACAGGGGAGCCTACAATGAGCAGTTCTTC. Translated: CASSLDRGAYNEQFF.

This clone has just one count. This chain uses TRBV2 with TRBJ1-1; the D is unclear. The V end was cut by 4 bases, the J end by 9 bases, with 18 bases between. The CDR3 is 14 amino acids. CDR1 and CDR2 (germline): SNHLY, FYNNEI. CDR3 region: CASSGDVGRMKAFF. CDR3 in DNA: TGTGCCAGCAGTGGCGATGTGGGCCGTATGAAAGCTTTCTTT.

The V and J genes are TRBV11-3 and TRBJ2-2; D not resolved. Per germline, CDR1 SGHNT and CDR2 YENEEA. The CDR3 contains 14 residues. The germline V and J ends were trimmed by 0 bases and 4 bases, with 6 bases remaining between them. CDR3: CASSLDRPTGELFF. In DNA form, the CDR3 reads TGTGCCAGCAGCTTAGATCGTCCCACCGGGGAGCTGTTTTTT.

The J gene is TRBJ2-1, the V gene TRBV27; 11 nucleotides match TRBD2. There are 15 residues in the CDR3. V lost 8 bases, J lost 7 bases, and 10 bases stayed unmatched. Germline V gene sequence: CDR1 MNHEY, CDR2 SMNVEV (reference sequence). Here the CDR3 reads CASLRLAGRWNEQFF. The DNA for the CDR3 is TGTGCCAGCTTGAGACTAGCGGGGAGATGGAATGAGCAGTTCTTC.